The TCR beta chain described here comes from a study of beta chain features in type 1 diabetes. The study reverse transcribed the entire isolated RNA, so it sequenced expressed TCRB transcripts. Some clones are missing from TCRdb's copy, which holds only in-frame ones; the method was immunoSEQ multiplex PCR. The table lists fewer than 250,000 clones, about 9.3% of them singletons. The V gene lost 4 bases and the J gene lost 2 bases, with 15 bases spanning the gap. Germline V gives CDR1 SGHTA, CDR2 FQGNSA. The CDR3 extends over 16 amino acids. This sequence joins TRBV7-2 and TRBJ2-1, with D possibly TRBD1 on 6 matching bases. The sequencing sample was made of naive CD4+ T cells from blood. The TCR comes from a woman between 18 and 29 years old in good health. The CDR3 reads CASSSDYRDTYNEQFF. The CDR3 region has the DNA TGTGCCAGCAGCTCCGATTACAGGGACACCTACAATGAGCAGTTCTTC.